The T cell receptor beta chain under discussion was sequenced for a study of blood T cell repertoires in COVID-19. On the study more broadly: PBMCs, B-cell-depleted T cells, or T cells provided the cDNA or gDNA that made up the material.

Measured with immunoSEQ multiplex PCR; TCRdb has only the in-frame clones, and not every one. The sample gives over 300,000 clones, 70% to 90% of which show up once; 4.5% to 7% is in the top ten. From germline, CDR1 is SNHLY and CDR2 FYNNEI. Between the trimmed V and J ends, which lost 9 bases and 14 bases, there was a span of 11 bases. The CDR3 covers 10 residues. The specimen was PBMCs or T cells enriched from blood (not recorded which). The TCR sequence derives from a woman in her 30s who had recovered from COVID-19. V gene TRBV2 combines with J gene TRBJ1-6; a weak D match, TRBD1 (5 bases). This CDR3 reads CASGGLALHF. The CDR3 bases are TGTGCCAGTGGGGGACTAGCCCTCCACTTT.